This T cell receptor beta chain was captured by sequencing in a study of shared clonotypes between healthy human individuals. General study points: What limited the represented genetic and exposure-history diversity was the small number of donors. Estimated richness values were generally larger in naive subsets than in memory subsets.

Method: immunoSEQ multiplex PCR; TCRdb's copy keeps in-frame clones and lacks some. The data show hundreds of thousands of clones, about 74% seen once. On this clone itself: Antigen specificity is unknown.

Germline loops: CDR1 SGHAT, CDR2 FQNNGV. The J segment lost 7 bases and the V segment lost 6 bases, leaving 15 bases of the junction unmatched. This CDR3 comprises 15 residues. V usage is TRBV11-2 and J usage is TRBJ2-7; 7 bases align to TRBD2. The sequencing input was memory CD4+ T cells sorted from blood. Subset indicated: CD45RA-negative fraction. This sequence originates from a woman aged 30 to 39 in good health. The CDR3 DNA follows: TGTGCCAGCAGTCCGATGCGGGAGCCCCGGCGGGAGCAGTACTTC. Translation: CASSPMREPRREQYF.